The source of this T cell receptor (beta chain) is a study of cytomegalovirus exposure and HLA in healthy donors. This PCR relied on a set of 60 Vbeta primers and 13 Jbeta primers. Generated by immunoSEQ multiplex PCR, the TCRdb table keeps only in-frame clones and is missing some. The sample lists 120,000 or so clones, 81% seen once, with 4% in the top ten. The length of the CDR3 is 14 residues. Germline V CDR1 and CDR2: WSHSY, SAAADI. The V segment lost 7 bases and the J segment 0 bases; nucleotides outside the gene matches: 0. The chain joins TRBV10-2 to TRBJ2-1, with TRBD2 identical over 10 bases. Sequenced sample: PBMCs. This sequence was found in a man aged 18 to 30 in good health and CMV-seropositive. CDR3 residues: CASTSGSSYNEQFF. CDR3 nucleotides: TGCGCCAGCACTAGCGGGAGCTCCTACAATGAGCAGTTCTTC.